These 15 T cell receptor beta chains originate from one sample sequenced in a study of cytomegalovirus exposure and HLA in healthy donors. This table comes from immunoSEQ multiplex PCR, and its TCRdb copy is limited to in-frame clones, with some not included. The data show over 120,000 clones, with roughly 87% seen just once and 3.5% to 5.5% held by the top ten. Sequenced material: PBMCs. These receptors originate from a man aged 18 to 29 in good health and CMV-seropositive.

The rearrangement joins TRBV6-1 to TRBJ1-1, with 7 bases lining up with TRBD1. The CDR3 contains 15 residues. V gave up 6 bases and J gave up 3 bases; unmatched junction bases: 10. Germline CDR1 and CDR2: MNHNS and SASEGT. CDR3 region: CASSNEHRGDTEAFF. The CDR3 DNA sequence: TGTGCCAGCAGCAATGAGCACAGGGGAGACACTGAAGCTTTCTTT.

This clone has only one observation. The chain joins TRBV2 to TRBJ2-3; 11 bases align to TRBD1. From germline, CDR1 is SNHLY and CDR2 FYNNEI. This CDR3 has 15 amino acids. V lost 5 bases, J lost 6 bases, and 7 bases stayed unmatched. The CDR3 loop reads CASSKGTGGGDTQYF. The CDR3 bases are TGTGCCAGCAGTAAAGGGACAGGGGGAGGGGATACGCAGTATTTT. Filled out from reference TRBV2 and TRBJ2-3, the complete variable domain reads EPEVTQTPSHQVTQMGQEVILRCVPISNHLYFYWYRQILGQKVEFLVSFYNNEISEKSEIFDDQFSVERPDGSNFTLKIRSTKLEDSAMYFCASSKGTGGGDTQYFGPGTRLTVL.

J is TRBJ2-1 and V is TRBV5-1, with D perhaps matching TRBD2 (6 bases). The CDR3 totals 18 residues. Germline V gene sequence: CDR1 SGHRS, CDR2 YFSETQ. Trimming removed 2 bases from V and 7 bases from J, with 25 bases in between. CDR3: CASSLHLVGGTPENEQFF. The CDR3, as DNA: TGCGCCAGCAGCTTACATCTCGTAGGCGGGACCCCCGAGAATGAGCAGTTCTTC. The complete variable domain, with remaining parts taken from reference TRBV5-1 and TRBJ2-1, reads KAGVTQTPRYLIKTRGQQVTLSCSPISGHRSVSWYQQTPGQGLQFLFEYFSETQRNKGNFPGRFSGRQFSNSRSEMNVSTLELGDSALYLCASSLHLVGGTPENEQFFGPGTRLTVL.

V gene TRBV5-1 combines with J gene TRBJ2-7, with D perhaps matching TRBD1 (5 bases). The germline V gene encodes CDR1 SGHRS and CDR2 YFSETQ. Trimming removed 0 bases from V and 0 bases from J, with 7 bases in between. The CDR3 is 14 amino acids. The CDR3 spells CASSLVDSSYEQYF. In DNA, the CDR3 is TGCGCCAGCAGCTTGGTAGACAGCTCCTACGAGCAGTACTTC.

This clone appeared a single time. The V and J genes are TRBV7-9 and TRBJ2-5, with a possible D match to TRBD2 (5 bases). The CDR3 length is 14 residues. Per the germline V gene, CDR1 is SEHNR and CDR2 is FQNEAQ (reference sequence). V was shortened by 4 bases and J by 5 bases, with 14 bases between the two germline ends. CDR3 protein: CASSYGEIWETQYF. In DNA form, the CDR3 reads TGTGCCAGCAGCTACGGGGAGATTTGGGAGACCCAGTACTTC.

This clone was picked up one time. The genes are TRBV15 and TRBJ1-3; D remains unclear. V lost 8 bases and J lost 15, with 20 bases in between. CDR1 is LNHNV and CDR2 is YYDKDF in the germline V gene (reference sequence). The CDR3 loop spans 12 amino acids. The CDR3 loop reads CATGSGGRSQYF. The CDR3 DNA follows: TGTGCCACCGGATCCGGAGGGAGATCTCAATATTTT.

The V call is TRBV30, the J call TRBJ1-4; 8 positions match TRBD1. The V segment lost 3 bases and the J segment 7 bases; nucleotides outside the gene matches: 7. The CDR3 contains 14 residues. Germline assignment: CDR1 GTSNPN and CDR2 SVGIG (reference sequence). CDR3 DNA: TGTGCCTGGAGCGACCGGACAGGGAGTGAAAAACTGTTTTTT. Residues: CAWSDRTGSEKLFF.

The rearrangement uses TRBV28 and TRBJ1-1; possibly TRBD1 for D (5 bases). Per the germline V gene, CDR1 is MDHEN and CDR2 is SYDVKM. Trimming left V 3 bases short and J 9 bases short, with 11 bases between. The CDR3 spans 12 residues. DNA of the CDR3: TGTGCCAGCAGTTTCAGCGGGACCCAAGCTTTCTTT. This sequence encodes CASSFSGTQAFF.

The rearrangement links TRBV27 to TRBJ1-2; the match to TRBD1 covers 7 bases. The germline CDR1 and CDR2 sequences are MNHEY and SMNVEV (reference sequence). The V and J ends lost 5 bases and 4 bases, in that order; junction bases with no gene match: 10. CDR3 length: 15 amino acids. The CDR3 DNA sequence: TGTGCCAGCAGTCCCCGGACAGGATCCCTCTATGGCTACACCTTC. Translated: CASSPRTGSLYGYTF.

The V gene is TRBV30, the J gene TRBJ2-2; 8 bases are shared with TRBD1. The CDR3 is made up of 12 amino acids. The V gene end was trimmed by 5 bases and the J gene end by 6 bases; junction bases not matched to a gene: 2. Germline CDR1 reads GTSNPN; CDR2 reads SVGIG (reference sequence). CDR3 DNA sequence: TGTGCCTGGGGACAGGGCCCCGGGGAGCTGTTTTTT. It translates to CAWGQGPGELFF.

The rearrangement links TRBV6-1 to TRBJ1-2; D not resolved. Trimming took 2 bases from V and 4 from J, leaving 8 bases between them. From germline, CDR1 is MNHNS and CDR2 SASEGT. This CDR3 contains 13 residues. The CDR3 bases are TGTGCCAGCAGTGAATCGGAGCTCTATGGCTACACCTTC. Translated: CASSESELYGYTF.

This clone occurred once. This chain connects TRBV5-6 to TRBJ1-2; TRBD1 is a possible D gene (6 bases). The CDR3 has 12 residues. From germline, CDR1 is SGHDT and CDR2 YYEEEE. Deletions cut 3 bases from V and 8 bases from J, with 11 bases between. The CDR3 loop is CASSSGVGGYTF. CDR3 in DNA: TGTGCCAGCAGCTCAGGGGTTGGGGGCTACACCTTC.

As DNA, the CDR3 is TGCGCCAGCAGCGCCGGACAGGGTCACTACGAGCAGTACTTC. Encoded protein: CASSAGQGHYEQYF. The V and J genes are TRBV5-1 and TRBJ2-7; 8 nucleotides match TRBD1. V shed 4 bases and J 3 bases; nucleotides not matched to a gene: 6. CDR1 is SGHRS, CDR2 YFSETQ, per germline. There are 14 residues in the CDR3.

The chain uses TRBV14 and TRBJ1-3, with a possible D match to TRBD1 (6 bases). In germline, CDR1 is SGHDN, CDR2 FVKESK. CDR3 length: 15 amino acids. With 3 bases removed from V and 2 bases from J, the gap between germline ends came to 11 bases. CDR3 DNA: TGTGCCAGCAGCCACGACAGGATCCCTGGAAACACCATATATTTT. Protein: CASSHDRIPGNTIYF.

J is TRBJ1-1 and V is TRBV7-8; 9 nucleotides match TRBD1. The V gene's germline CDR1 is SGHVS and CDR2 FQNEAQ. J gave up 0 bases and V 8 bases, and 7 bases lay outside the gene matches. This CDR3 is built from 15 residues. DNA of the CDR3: TGTGCCAGCCAAAAGGACAGGGGACTGAACACTGAAGCTTTCTTT. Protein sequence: CASQKDRGLNTEAFF.